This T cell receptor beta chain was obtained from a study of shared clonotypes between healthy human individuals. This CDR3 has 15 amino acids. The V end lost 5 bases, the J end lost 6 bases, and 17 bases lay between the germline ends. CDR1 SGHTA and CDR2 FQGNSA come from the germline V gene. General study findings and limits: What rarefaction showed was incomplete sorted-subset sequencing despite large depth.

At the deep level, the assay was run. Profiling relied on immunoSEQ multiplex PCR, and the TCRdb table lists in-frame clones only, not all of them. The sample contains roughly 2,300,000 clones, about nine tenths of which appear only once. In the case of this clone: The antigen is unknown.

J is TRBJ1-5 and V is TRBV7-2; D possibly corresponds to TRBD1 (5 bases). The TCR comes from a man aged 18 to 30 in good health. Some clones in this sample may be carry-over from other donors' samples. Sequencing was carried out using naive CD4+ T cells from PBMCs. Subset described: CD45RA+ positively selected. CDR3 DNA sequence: TGTGCCAGCAGCCCAAACCTTGGGGGGGGTCAGCCCCAGCATTTT. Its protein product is CASSPNLGGGQPQHF.